Sequencing of this TCR beta chain was carried out in a study of cytomegalovirus exposure and HLA in healthy donors. The study's findings and limits: Reported results showed that the classifier diagnosed cytomegalovirus status with high specificity and sensitivity. TRBV6-2, TRBV6-3 and some other V segments were excluded as indistinguishable. Clonal expansion, a later analysis showed, was greater in HLA-associated TCR beta chains than in equally common others. The listing of 160 or so TCR beta chains classed them as cytomegalovirus-associated.

The PCR contained 60 Vbeta and 13 Jbeta primers. Profiled with immunoSEQ multiplex PCR; TCRdb holds only in-frame clones, not every one. Among roughly 90,000 clones listed, 80% to 90% were seen once. This CDR3 region has 16 residues. Germline V lookup: CDR1 MNHEY, CDR2 SMNVEV (reference sequence). A word on this clone: What it recognizes is unknown.

The sequence derives from a man younger than 45 in good health and CMV-seropositive. The chain combines TRBV27 with TRBJ2-5; 7 bases match TRBD2. The DNA end lines up better with TRBJ2-7; the J call may be wrong. Specimen: PBMCs. This chain's CDR3 is CARRRSSGFFDYEQYF. The CDR3 nucleotides read TGTGCCCGCCGGAGGAGTAGCGGGTTCTTTGATTACGAGCAGTACTTC.